This entry is about one T cell receptor (beta chain). The data stem from a study of T cells in Graves' hyperthyroidism and ophthalmopathy. The germline V and J ends were trimmed by 6 bases and 14 bases, with 8 bases remaining between them. Looked up from germline, CDR1 is DFQATT and CDR2 is SNEGSKA (reference sequence). The CDR3 is 8 residues long. The source material, RNA transcripts, was used to amplify TCR beta CDR3 regions. HTBI primers were the set used in a first-round RT-PCR of the TCR CDR3. TCRdb re-analysed the multiplex PCR reads in MiXCR, keeping a single row per CDR3 protein. The repertoire holds about 560,000 distinct CDR3 sequences, approximately 44% seen once, with about 7.9% in the top ten. Calling Graves' hyperthyroidism stable meant ophthalmopathy did not progress within 18 months.

This receptor was identified in a woman aged 18-30 years with Graves' hyperthyroidism. The chain has TRBV20-1 and TRBJ1-5; D gene uncertain. Material for sequencing was peripheral blood or thyroid tissue (not recorded which). The CDR3 reads CSATDEHF. In DNA, the CDR3 is TGCAGTGCCACGGACGAGCATTTT.